This T cell receptor (beta chain) was sequenced during a study of cytomegalovirus exposure and HLA in healthy donors. Findings and caveats of the study: Researchers counted around 150 TCR beta chains as cytomegalovirus-associated.

With respect to this clone: The antigen is not known.

The germline V gene has CDR1 DFQATT and CDR2 SNEGSKA (reference sequence). V was shortened by 7 bases and J by 5 bases, with 10 bases between the two germline ends. The CDR3 runs 11 residues. Use of 60 Vbeta and 13 Jbeta primers characterized the PCR. As processed by the authors: A follow-up analysis tallied approximately 85 million unique TCR beta chains, some 9.9 million shared. Sequencing used immunoSEQ multiplex PCR; TCRdb keeps in-frame clones, though not all of them. V and J calls and clone size are as listed in that table; D and trimming were resolved from the DNA. The sample shows 150,000 to 200,000 clones, around three quarters of them seen only once.

The receptor was derived from a woman aged 40-49 years in good health and CMV-seronegative. The chain has TRBV20-1 and TRBJ2-3; a possible D gene is TRBD2 (6 bases). Specimen: PBMCs. The CDR3 is CSGGVGDTQYF. CDR3 nucleotide sequence: TGCAGTGGCGGGGTTGGAGATACGCAGTATTTT.